The 3 T cell receptor beta chains below all came from one sample that was sequenced in a study of lymphopenia after photon versus proton radiotherapy. Sequencing was performed with immunoSEQ multiplex PCR; in TCRdb, only in-frame clones are kept and a portion is missing. The table records 150,000 to 200,000 clones, about 85% of them present only once. The sequencing used peripheral blood, collected from a patient treated with photon-based radiotherapy. These receptors all stem from a man aged 50-60 years with gastric cancer.

V and J are TRBV19 and TRBJ2-3; 8 bases are shared with TRBD1. The CDR3 runs to 15 residues. Germline CDR1 LNHDA, CDR2 SQIVND (reference sequence). Losses at the gene ends were 2 bases for V and 2 bases for J; bases not matched to a gene: 3. CDR3 bases: TGTGCCAGTAGTATAACGGGACAGGCCACAGATACGCAGTATTTT. Translation: CASSITGQATDTQYF.

A remark on this clone: At one of its ends the junction is not consistent with the germline gene, which may arise from a read error. The V gene is TRBV9, the J gene TRBJ1-1; unclear D gene. Germline V lookup: CDR1 SGDLS, CDR2 YYNGEE. The CDR3 spans 14 residues. The CDR3 nucleotides are TGTGCCAGCACCCCCGGGTTAATGAACACTGAAGTTTTCTTT. It specifies CASTPGLMNTEVFF.

This chain links TRBV28 with TRBJ2-5; 8 bases map to TRBD2. The V gene end was trimmed by 9 bases and the J gene end by 2 bases; junction bases not matched to a gene: 8. The CDR3 is 14 residues long. Germline CDR1 and CDR2: MDHEN and SYDVKM. The CDR3 region has the DNA TGTGCCAGTAGTACCGGGACTAGTCAAGAGACCCAGTACTTC. It codes for CASSTGTSQETQYF. Complete variable domain (other parts from reference TRBV28 and TRBJ2-5): DVKVTQSSRYLVKRTGEKVFLECVQDMDHENMFWYRQDPGLGLRLIYFSYDVKMKEKGDIPEGYSVSREKKERFSLILESASTNQTSMYLCASSTGTSQETQYFGPGTRLLVL.